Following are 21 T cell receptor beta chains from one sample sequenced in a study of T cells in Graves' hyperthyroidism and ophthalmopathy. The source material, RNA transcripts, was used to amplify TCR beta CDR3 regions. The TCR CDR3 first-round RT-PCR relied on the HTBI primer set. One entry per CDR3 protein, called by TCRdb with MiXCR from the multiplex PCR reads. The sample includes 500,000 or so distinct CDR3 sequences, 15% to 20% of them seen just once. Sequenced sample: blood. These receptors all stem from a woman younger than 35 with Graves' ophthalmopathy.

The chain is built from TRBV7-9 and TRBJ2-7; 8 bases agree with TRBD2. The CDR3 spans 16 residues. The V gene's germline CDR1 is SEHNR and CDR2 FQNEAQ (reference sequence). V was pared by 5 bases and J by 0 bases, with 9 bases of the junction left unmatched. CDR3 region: CASSIAGGSNSYEQYF. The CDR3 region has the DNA TGTGCCAGCAGCATTGCGGGGGGTTCCAACTCCTACGAGCAGTACTTC.

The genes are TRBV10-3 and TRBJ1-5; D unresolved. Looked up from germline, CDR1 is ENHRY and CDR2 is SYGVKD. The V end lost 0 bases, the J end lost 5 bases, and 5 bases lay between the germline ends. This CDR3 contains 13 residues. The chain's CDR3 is CAISESTDQPQHF. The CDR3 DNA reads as TGTGCCATCAGTGAGTCGACGGATCAGCCCCAGCATTTT.

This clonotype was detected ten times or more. The CDR3 DNA reads as TGTGCCAGCAGCCCACGAGGGAGGAAACCCTTACAGAGGAATGAGCAGTTCTTC. It translates to CASSPRGRKPLQRNEQFF. The chain employs TRBV11-2 and TRBJ2-1, with D perhaps matching TRBD2 (6 bases). CDR3 length: 18 residues. V was clipped by 5 bases and J by 7 bases, with 27 bases between them. Germline V lookup: CDR1 SGHAT, CDR2 FQNNGV.

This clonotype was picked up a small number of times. CDR3 coding DNA: TGTGCCAGCAGGGGACAGGGTGAAAATTCACCCCTCCACTTT. Residues: CASRGQGENSPLHF. The chain couples TRBV7-9 to TRBJ1-6; 9 bases fit TRBD1. Germline lookup yields CDR1 SEHNR and CDR2 FQNEAQ (reference sequence). This CDR3 region has 14 residues. V was pared by 6 bases and J by 7 bases, with 4 bases of the junction left unmatched. Looking up the rest from reference TRBV7-9 and TRBJ1-6 gives the full variable domain: DTGVSQNPRHKITKRGQNVTFRCDPISEHNRLYWYRQTLGQGPEFLTYFQNEAQLEKSRLLSDRFSAERPKGSFSTLEIQRTEQGDSAMYLCASRGQGENSPLHFGNGTRLTVT.

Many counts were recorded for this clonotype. CDR3 nucleotide sequence: TGTGCCAGCAGCCAAGGAGGCGGGTCAGCCTACGAGCAGTACTTC. It yields the protein CASSQGGGSAYEQYF. The rearrangement links TRBV3-1 to TRBJ2-7; D possibly corresponds to TRBD2 (5 bases). Germline V gene sequence: CDR1 LGHDT, CDR2 YNNKEL (reference sequence). CDR3 size: 15 residues. The germline V and J ends were trimmed by 1 base and 2 bases, with 12 bases remaining between them.

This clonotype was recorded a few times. CDR3 residues: CASRRGTVEMSSYNSPLHF. CDR3 coding DNA: TGTGCCAGCAGACGCGGGACAGTTGAGATGAGCTCCTATAATTCACCCCTCCACTTT. This rearrangement joins TRBV6-2 or TRBV6-3 to TRBJ1-6, with 7 bases that match TRBD1. Losses at the gene ends were 6 bases for V and 0 bases for J; bases not matched to a gene: 14. The germline V gene has CDR1 MNHEY and CDR2 SVGEGT. There are 19 residues in the CDR3.

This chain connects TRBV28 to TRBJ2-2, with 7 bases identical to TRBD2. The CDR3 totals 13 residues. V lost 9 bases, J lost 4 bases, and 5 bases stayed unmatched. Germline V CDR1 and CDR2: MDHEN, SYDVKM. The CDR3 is CASTSGITGELFF. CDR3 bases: TGTGCCAGTACAAGCGGGATCACCGGGGAGCTGTTTTTT. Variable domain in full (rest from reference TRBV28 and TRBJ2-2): DVKVTQSSRYLVKRTGEKVFLECVQDMDHENMFWYRQDPGLGLRLIYFSYDVKMKEKGDIPEGYSVSREKKERFSLILESASTNQTSMYLCASTSGITGELFFGEGSRLTVL.

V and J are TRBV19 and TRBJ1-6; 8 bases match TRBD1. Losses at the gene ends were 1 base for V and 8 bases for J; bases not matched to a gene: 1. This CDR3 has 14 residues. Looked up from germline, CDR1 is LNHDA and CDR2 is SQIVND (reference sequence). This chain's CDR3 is CASSIAGGDSPLHF. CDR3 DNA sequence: TGTGCCAGTAGTATAGCAGGGGGCGATTCACCCCTCCACTTT.

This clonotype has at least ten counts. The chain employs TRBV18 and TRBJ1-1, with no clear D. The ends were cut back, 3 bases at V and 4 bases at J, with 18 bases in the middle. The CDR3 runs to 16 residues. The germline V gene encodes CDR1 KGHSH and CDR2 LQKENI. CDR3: CASSPAGRGGLTEAFF. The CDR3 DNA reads TGTGCCAGCTCACCGGCGGGGAGAGGTGGACTCACTGAAGCTTTCTTT.

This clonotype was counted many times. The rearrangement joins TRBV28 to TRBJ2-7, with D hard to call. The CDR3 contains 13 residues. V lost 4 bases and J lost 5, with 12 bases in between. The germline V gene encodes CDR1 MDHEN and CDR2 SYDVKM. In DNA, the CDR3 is TGTGCCAGCAGTTGGCCTGGGCGTGACGAGCAGTACTTC. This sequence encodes CASSWPGRDEQYF.

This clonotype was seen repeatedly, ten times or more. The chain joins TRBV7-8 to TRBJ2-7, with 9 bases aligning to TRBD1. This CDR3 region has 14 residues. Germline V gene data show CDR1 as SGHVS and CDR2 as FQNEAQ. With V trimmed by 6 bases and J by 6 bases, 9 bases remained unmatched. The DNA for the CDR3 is TGTGCCAGCAGTTGGGGACAGGGAGCCTTCGAGCAGTACTTC. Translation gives CASSWGQGAFEQYF.

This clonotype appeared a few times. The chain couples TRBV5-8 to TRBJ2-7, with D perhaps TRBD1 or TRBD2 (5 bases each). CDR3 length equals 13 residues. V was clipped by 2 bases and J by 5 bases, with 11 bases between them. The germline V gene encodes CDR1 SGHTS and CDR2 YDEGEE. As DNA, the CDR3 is TGTGCCAGCAGCTTCAGGGACGTGCACGAGCAGTACTTC. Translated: CASSFRDVHEQYF.

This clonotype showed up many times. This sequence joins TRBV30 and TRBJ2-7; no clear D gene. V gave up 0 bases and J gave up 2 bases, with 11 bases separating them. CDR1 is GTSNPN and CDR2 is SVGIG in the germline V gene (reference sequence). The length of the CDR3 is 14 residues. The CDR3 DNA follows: TGTGCCTGGAGTGTACGAAGGGCGGCCTACGAGCAGTACTTC. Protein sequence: CAWSVRRAAYEQYF.

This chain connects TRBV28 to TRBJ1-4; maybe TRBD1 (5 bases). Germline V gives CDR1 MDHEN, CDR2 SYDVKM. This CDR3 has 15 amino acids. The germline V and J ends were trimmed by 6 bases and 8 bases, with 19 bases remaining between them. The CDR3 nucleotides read TGTGCCAGCAGCTCGAAGGCAGGGCTACGGGAAAAACTGTTTTTT. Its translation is CASSSKAGLREKLFF. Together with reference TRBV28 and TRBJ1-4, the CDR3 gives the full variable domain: DVKVTQSSRYLVKRTGEKVFLECVQDMDHENMFWYRQDPGLGLRLIYFSYDVKMKEKGDIPEGYSVSREKKERFSLILESASTNQTSMYLCASSSKAGLREKLFFGSGTQLSVL.

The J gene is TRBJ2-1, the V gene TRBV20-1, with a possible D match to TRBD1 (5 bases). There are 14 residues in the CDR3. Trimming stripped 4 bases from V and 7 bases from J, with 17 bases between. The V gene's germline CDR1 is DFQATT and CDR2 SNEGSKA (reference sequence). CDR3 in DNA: TGCAGTGCTATCCTTTTGGGGCTCGGGAATGAGCAGTTCTTC. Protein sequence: CSAILLGLGNEQFF.

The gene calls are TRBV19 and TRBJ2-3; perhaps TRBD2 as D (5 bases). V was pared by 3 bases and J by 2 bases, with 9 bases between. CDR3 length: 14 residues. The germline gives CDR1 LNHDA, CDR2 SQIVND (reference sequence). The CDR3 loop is CASSILRDTDTQYF. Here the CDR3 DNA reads TGTGCCAGTAGTATCCTCCGGGACACAGATACGCAGTATTTT.

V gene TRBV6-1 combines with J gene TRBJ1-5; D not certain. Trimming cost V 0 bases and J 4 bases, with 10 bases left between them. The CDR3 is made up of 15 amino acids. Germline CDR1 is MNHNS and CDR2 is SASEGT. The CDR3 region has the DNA TGTGCCAGCAGTGAAGCGACGCGGATAAATCAGCCCCAGCATTTT. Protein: CASSEATRINQPQHF.

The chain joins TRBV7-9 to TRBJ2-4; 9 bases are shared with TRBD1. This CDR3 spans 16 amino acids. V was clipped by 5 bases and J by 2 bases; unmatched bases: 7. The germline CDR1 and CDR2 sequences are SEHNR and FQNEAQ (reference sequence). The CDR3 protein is CASSGDREISKNIQYF. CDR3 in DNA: TGTGCCAGCAGCGGGGACAGGGAGATTTCCAAAAACATTCAGTACTTC.

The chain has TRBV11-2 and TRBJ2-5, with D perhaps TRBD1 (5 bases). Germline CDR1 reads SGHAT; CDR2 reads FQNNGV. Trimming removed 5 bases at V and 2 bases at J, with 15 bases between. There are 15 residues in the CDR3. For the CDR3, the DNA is TGTGCCAGCAGCCCGGAAGGGGTCCTACAAGAGACCCAGTACTTC. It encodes CASSPEGVLQETQYF.

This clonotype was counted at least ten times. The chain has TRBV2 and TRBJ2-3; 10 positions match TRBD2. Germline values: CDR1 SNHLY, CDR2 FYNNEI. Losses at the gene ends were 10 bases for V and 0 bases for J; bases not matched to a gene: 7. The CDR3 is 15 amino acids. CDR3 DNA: TGTGCCACTCGGCTAGCGGGAGCCAGCACAGATACGCAGTATTTT. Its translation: CATRLAGASTDTQYF.

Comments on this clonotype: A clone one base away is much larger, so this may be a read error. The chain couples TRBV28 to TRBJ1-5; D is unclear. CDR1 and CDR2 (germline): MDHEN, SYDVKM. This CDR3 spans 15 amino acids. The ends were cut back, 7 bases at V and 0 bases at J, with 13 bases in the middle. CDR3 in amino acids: CASIGQPDSNQPQHF. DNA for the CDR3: TGTGCCAGCATTGGCCAGCCGGATAGCAATCAGCCCCAGCATTTT. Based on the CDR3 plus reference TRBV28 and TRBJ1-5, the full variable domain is DVKVTQSSRYLVKRTGEKVFLECVQDMDHENMFWYRQDPGLGLRLIYFSYDVKMKEKGDIPEGYSVSREKKERFSLILESASTNQTSMYLCASIGQPDSNQPQHFGDGTRLSIL.